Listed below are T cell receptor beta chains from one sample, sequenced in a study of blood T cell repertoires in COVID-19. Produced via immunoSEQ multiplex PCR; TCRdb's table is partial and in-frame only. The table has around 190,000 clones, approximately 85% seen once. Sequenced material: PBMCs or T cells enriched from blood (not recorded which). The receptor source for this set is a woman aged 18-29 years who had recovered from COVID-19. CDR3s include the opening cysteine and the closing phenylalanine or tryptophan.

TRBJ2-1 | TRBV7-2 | CASKESRDYNEQFF
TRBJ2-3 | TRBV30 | CAWSKTSTDTQYF
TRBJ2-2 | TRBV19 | CASSVPSGRGSRELFF
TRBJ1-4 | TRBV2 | CASSETTYGAPPEKLFF
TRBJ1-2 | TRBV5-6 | CASSLSAGEGYTF
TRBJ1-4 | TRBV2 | CASTGQTTNEKLFF
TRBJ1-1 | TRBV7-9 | CASTLGGKFAEAFF
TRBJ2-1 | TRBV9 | CASSAFGLAGSDEQFF
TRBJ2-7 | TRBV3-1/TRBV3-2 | CASGSGWSYEQYF
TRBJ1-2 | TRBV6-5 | CASSRASEGSYTF
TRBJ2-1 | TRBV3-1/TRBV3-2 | CASSQFLGTGFYNEQFF
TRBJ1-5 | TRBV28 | CASTHRVPYQPQHF
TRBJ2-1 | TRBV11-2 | CASSQRLVDHNEQFF
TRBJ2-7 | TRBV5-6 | CASSLAVPYEQYF
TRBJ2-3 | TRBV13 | CASSSGGEGTDTQYF
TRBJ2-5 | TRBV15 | CATSSDFQETQYF
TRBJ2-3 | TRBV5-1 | CATTYKGQVRIRDTQYF
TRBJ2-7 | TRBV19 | CASSIEVRGGISEQYF
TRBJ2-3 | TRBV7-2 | CASSRSGSRTDTQYF
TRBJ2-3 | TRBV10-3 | CATEGPNTDTQYF
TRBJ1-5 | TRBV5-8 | CASSFAGQPQHF
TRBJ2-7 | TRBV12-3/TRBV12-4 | CASSLGGVGEQYF
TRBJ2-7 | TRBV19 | CASSVTSGSYEQYF
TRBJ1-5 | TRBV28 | CASSLLTPGQSNQPQHF
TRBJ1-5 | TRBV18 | CASSQRQIDSQPQHF
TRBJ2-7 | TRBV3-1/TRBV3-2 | CASSQRGGSYEQYF
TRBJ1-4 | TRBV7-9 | CASSLGRGDEKLFF
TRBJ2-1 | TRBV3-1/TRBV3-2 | CASSPPPARDRLNEQFF
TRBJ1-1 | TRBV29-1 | CSVEALTTEAFF
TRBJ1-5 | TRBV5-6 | CASSRSGQLSQPQHF
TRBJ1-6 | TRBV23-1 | CASSQSISHDRVNSPLHF
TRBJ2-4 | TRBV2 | CASRSGLAGRNIQYF
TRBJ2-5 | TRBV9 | CASSPRDVPYQETQYF
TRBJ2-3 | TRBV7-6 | CASSWLGGTDTQYF
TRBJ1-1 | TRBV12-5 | CASGFISEADKKAFF
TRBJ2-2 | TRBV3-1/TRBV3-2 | CASSPDGRRTGELFF
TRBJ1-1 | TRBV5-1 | CASSAGDRGLSTEAFF
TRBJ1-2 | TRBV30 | CAWRGTGVLNYTF
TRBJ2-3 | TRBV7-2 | CATSLAGGWSTDTQYF
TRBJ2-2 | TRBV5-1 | CAASNSPSGGNTGELFF
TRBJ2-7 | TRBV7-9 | CASSSTIYYEQYF
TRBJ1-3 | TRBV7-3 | CASSLLSGNTIYF
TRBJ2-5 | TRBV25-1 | CASSDMGQGVFQETQYF
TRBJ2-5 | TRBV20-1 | CSASAGEETQYF
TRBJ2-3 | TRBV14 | CASSPPLATDTQYF
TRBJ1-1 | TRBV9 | CASSATGAGGTEAFF
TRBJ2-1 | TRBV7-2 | CASSFTYNEQFF
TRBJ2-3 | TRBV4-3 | CASSQGGDSGSTDTQYF
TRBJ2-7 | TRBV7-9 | CASSLTGIEQYF
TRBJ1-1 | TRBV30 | CAWSVLGSGDTEAFF
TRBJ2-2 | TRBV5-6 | CASSIGTAFGELFF